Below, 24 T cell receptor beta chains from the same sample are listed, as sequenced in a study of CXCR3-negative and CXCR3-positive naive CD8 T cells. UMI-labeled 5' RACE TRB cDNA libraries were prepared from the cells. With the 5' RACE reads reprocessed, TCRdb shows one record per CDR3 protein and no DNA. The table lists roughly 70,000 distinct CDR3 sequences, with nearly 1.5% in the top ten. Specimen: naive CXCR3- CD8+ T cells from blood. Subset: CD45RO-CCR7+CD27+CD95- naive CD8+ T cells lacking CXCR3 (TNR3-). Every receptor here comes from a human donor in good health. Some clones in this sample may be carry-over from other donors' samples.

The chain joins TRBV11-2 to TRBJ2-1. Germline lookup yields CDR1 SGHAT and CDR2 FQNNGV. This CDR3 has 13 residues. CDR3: CASSLRGYNEQFF.

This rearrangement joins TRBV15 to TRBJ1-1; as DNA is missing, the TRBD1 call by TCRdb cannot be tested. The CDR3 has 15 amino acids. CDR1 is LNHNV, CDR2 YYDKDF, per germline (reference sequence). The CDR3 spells CATSRDHAPNTEAFF.

CDR3 sequence: CASSPRDGAYEQYF. The genes are TRBV3-1 and TRBJ2-7; absent DNA, TCRdb's TRBD1 call cannot be checked. The germline V gene encodes CDR1 LGHDT and CDR2 YNNKEL (reference sequence). This CDR3 comprises 14 residues.

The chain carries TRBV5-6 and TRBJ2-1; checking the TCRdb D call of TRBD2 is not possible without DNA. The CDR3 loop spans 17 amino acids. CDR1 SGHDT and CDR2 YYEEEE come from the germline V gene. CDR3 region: CASSPGLAGTPYNEQFF. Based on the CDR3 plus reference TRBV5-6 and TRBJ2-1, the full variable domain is DAGVTQSPTHLIKTRGQQVTLRCSPKSGHDTVSWYQQALGQGPQFIFQYYEEEERQRGNFPDRFSGHQFPNYSSELNVNALLLGDSALYLCASSPGLAGTPYNEQFFGPGTRLTVL.

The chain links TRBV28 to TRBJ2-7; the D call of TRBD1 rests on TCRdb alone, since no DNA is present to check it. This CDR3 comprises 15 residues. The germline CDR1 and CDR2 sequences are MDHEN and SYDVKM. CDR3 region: CASSLWAGGTYEQYF.

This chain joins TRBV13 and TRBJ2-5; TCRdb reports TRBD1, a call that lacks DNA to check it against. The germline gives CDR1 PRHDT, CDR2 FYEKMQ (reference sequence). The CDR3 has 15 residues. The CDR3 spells CASSTRQGAQETQYF.

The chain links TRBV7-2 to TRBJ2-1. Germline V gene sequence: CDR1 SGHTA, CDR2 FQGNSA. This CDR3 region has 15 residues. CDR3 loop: CASSSSPYSYNEQFF.

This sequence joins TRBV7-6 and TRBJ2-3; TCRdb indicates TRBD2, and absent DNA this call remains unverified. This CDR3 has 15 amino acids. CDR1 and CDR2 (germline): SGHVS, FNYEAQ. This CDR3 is CASSLGSGFTDTQYF.

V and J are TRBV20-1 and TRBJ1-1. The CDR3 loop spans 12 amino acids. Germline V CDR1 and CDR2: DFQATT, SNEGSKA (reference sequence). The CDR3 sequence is CSARAGGTEAFF.

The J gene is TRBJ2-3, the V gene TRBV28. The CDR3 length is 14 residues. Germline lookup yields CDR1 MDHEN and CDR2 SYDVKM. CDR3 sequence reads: CASSLSQLTDTQYF. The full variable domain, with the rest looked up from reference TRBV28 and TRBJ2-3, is DVKVTQSSRYLVKRTGEKVFLECVQDMDHENMFWYRQDPGLGLRLIYFSYDVKMKEKGDIPEGYSVSREKKERFSLILESASTNQTSMYLCASSLSQLTDTQYFGPGTRLTVL.

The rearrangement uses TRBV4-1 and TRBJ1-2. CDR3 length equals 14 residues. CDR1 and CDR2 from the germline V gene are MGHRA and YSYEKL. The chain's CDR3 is CASSSATGSHGYTF.

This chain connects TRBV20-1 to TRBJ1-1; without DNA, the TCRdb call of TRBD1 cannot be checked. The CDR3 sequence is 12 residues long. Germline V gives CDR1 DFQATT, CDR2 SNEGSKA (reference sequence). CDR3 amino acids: CSARPGDTEAFF.

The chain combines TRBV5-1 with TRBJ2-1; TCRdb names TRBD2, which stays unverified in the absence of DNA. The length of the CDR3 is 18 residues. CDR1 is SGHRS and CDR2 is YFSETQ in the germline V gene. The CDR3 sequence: CASSLRLAGGDSYNEQFF. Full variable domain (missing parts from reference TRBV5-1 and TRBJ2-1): KAGVTQTPRYLIKTRGQQVTLSCSPISGHRSVSWYQQTPGQGLQFLFEYFSETQRNKGNFPGRFSGRQFSNSRSEMNVSTLELGDSALYLCASSLRLAGGDSYNEQFFGPGTRLTVL.

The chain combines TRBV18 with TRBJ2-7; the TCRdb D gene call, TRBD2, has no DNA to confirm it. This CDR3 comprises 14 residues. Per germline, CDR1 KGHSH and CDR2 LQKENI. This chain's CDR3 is CASSPGSHSYEQYF.

The CDR3 region is CSVLQGRSYEQYF. The chain joins TRBV29-1 to TRBJ2-7; TCRdb picks TRBD1, but there is no DNA to check that call. CDR3 size: 13 residues. From germline, CDR1 is SQVTM and CDR2 ANQGSEA.

The CDR3 loop reads CSACPSTQQETQYF. This sequence joins TRBV29-1 and TRBJ2-5. Looked up from germline, CDR1 is SQVTM and CDR2 is ANQGSEA. This CDR3 is built from 14 residues.

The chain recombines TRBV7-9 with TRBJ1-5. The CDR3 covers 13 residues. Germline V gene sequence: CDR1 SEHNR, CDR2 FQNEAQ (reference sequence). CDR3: CASSLLSNQPQHF.

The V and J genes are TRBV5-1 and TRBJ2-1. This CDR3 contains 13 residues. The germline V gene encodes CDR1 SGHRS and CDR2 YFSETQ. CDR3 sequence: CASSLLISDEQFF.

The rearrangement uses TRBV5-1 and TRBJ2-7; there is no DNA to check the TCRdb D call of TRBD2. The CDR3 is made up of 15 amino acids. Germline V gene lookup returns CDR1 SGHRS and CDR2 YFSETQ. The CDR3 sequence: CASSLDWWQGNEQYF.

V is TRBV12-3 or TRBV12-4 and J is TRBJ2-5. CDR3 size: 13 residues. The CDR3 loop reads CASATDDAGTQYF.

This CDR3 is CASSFGGPTGFGTDTQYF. J is TRBJ2-3 and V is TRBV28; lacking DNA, the TRBD1 call made by TCRdb goes unchecked. In germline, CDR1 is MDHEN, CDR2 SYDVKM. The CDR3 spans 18 residues.

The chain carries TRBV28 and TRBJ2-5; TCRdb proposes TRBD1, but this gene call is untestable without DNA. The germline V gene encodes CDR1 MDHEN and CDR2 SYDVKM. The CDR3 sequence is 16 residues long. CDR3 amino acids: CASRSLLGDTKETQYF. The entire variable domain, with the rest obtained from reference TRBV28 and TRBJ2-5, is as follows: DVKVTQSSRYLVKRTGEKVFLECVQDMDHENMFWYRQDPGLGLRLIYFSYDVKMKEKGDIPEGYSVSREKKERFSLILESASTNQTSMYLCASRSLLGDTKETQYFGPGTRLLVL.

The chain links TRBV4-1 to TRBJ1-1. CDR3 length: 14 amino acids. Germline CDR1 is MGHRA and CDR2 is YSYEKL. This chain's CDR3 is CASSPIGGNTEAFF.

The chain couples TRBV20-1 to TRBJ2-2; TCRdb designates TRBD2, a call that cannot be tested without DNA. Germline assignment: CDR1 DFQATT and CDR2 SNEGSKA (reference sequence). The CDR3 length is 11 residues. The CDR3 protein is CSAWETGELFF.